Following are 29 T cell receptor beta chains from one sample sequenced in a study of technical replicates of blood from a few donors. The data were produced by immunoSEQ multiplex PCR, yet TCRdb's version contains in-frame clones alone and is incomplete. This sample has some 60,000 clones, with around 87% found just once. Specimen: PBMCs. The receptor source for this set is a human donor in good health. Some clones in this sample may be carry-over from other donors' samples.

The genes are TRBV7-8 and TRBJ2-5; 12 bases line up with TRBD2. This CDR3 contains 16 residues. Germline V gene data show CDR1 as SGHVS and CDR2 as FQNEAQ. Trimming took 1 base from V and 5 from J; bases not matched to a gene: 5. The CDR3 DNA reads as TGTGCCAGCAGCTTAGGGACTAGCGGGGTGTGGGAGACCCAGTACTTC. It is translated as CASSLGTSGVWETQYF.

This sequence joins TRBV7-7 and TRBJ2-1, with D possibly TRBD1 on 6 matching bases. Germline CDR1 reads SSHAT; CDR2 reads FNYEAQ (reference sequence). Between the trimmed V and J ends, which lost 1 base and 1 base, there was a span of 17 bases. The CDR3 totals 18 residues. CDR3 protein: CASSLGAGDKKSYNEQFF. The CDR3, as DNA: TGTGCCAGCAGCTTAGGGGCAGGGGACAAAAAATCCTACAATGAGCAGTTCTTC.

The chain carries TRBV5-4 and TRBJ2-2; 8 bases line up with TRBD1. The V gene end was trimmed by 4 bases and the J gene end by 4 bases; junction bases not matched to a gene: 12. The V gene's germline CDR1 is SGHNT and CDR2 YYREEE (reference sequence). The CDR3 sequence is 17 residues long. The CDR3 loop reads CASSGTQGVWGTGELFF. In DNA, the CDR3 is TGTGCCAGCAGCGGGACACAGGGGGTCTGGGGCACCGGGGAGCTGTTTTTT.

The chain is built from TRBV27 and TRBJ2-5; D is possibly TRBD2 (5 bases). Germline loops: CDR1 MNHEY, CDR2 SMNVEV (reference sequence). This CDR3 comprises 15 residues. Trimming removed 0 bases at V and 0 bases at J, with 8 bases between. CDR3 in amino acids: CASSLSISDQETQYF. CDR3 DNA: TGTGCCAGCAGTTTATCGATTAGCGACCAAGAGACCCAGTACTTC.

The chain employs TRBV30 and TRBJ1-6, with D possibly being TRBD1 (6 bases). Trimming took off 7 bases at V and 6 bases at J, with 10 bases between the two ends. Germline-derived CDR1 and CDR2 are GTSNPN and SVGIG (reference sequence). This CDR3 contains 12 residues. The CDR3 protein is CASDRSNSPLHF. In DNA, the CDR3 is TGTGCCTCTGACAGGTCTAATTCACCCCTCCACTTT.

The V call is TRBV7-9, the J call TRBJ1-5; 7 nucleotides match TRBD1. There are 13 residues in the CDR3. Germline CDR1 and CDR2: SEHNR and FQNEAQ (reference sequence). J lost 6 bases, V lost 2 bases, and 1 base had no gene match. CDR3 in amino acids: CASSLQGGQPQHF. Written as DNA, the CDR3 is TGTGCCAGCAGCTTACAGGGGGGTCAGCCCCAGCATTTT.

This chain uses TRBV25-1 with TRBJ2-5; no reliable D call. CDR3 length equals 13 residues. V shed 3 bases and J shed 3 bases, with 8 bases lying between them. Germline V lookup: CDR1 MGHDK, CDR2 SYGVNS. CDR3 in DNA: TGTGCCAGCAGTGATGTTAATGAAGAGACCCAGTACTTC. The encoded protein is CASSDVNEETQYF.

V and J are TRBV19 and TRBJ2-3; D gene unclear. Per the germline V gene, CDR1 is LNHDA and CDR2 is SQIVND (reference sequence). Trimming removed 4 bases from V and 6 bases from J, with 17 bases in between. There are 15 residues in the CDR3. CDR3 protein: CASSNPSQARDTQYF. The DNA of the CDR3 is TGTGCCAGTAGTAATCCTAGTCAAGCGAGGGATACGCAGTATTTT. The full variable domain, its missing parts supplied by reference TRBV19 and TRBJ2-3, is DGGITQSPKYLFRKEGQNVTLSCEQNLNHDAMYWYRQDPGQGLRLIYYSQIVNDFQKGDIAEGYSVSREKKESFPLTVTSAQKNPTAFYLCASSNPSQARDTQYFGPGTRLTVL.

The chain carries TRBV10-3 and TRBJ1-1; TRBD1 matches 7 bases. With 3 bases clipped from V and 5 bases from J, the junction kept 6 bases outside the gene matches. The V gene's germline CDR1 is ENHRY and CDR2 SYGVKD. The CDR3 loop spans 14 amino acids. The CDR3 nucleotides read TGTGCCATCAGTGATACAGGGGAAGTTACTGAAGCTTTCTTT. Protein product: CAISDTGEVTEAFF.

This sequence joins TRBV12-5 and TRBJ2-1; D call uncertain. This CDR3 region has 11 residues. V was pared by 7 bases and J by 6 bases, with 7 bases between. Looked up from germline, CDR1 is LGHNT and CDR2 is FRNRAP. The CDR3 protein is CASALSNEQFF. As DNA, the CDR3 is TGTGCTAGTGCCCTTTCCAATGAGCAGTTCTTC.

The chain uses TRBV11-1 and TRBJ2-7; 7 positions match TRBD1. Losses at the gene ends were 3 bases for V and 0 bases for J; bases not matched to a gene: 5. The length of the CDR3 is 15 residues. CDR1 and CDR2 (germline): SGHAT, FQDESV (reference sequence). This CDR3 is CASSFDREGSYEQYF. CDR3 DNA: TGTGCCAGCAGCTTCGACAGGGAAGGCTCCTACGAGCAGTACTTC.

The V gene is TRBV5-8, the J gene TRBJ2-5, with 11 bases lining up with TRBD2. Looked up from germline, CDR1 is SGHTS and CDR2 is YDEGEE. Trimming took 2 bases from V and 4 from J; bases not matched to a gene: 4. CDR3 length equals 15 residues. The CDR3 DNA sequence: TGTGCCAGCAGCTTAATAACTAGCGGGAGAGAGACCCAGTACTTC. This gives the protein CASSLITSGRETQYF.

The V gene is TRBV30, the J gene TRBJ2-1, with TRBD1 matching over 9 bases. V dropped 1 base and J dropped 5; count of bases not matched to a gene: 6. The CDR3 is made up of 15 amino acids. Per germline, CDR1 GTSNPN and CDR2 SVGIG (reference sequence). The CDR3 protein is CAWSAGTGLHNEQFF. The CDR3 coding sequence is TGTGCCTGGAGTGCCGGGACAGGGCTTCACAATGAGCAGTTCTTC.

The chain links TRBV10-3 to TRBJ1-6; the match to TRBD1 covers 9 bases. The V gene's germline CDR1 is ENHRY and CDR2 SYGVKD. The V and J ends lost 4 bases and 8 bases, in that order; junction bases with no gene match: 3. The CDR3 has 14 residues. CDR3 loop: CAISGTGADSPLHF. CDR3 bases: TGTGCCATCAGTGGGACAGGGGCGGATTCACCCCTCCACTTT.

The chain couples TRBV6-5 to TRBJ1-1; a possible D gene is TRBD1 (5 bases). The CDR3 is 12 residues long. Germline CDR1 reads MNHEY; CDR2 reads SVGAGI. V lost 2 bases and J lost 11, with 12 bases in between. The CDR3 sequence: CASSYRGAGAFF. CDR3 in DNA: TGTGCCAGCAGTTACAGGGGCGCCGGGGCTTTCTTT.

V is TRBV7-9 and J is TRBJ2-3, with 7 bases matching TRBD2. J lost 0 bases, V lost 8 bases, and 11 bases had no gene match. The CDR3 is 16 amino acids. Germline V CDR1 and CDR2: SEHNR, FQNEAQ (reference sequence). The CDR3 nucleotides read TGTGCCAGCCGCCGTAGCGGGCCCCATAGCACAGATACGCAGTATTTT. It encodes CASRRSGPHSTDTQYF.

As concerns this clone: The germline gene is not matched at one end of the junction; a read error may be the cause. The rearrangement joins TRBV5-1 to TRBJ2-2; tentative D call: TRBD2 (6 bases). This CDR3 has 15 amino acids. Germline CDR1 is SGHRS and CDR2 is YFSETQ. The CDR3 DNA follows: TGCGCCAGCAGCTTGCATAGCGGACCCACCCGGGAGCTGTTTTTT. This gives the protein CASSLHSGPTRELFF. Based on the CDR3 plus reference TRBV5-1 and TRBJ2-2, the full variable domain is KAGVTQTPRYLIKTRGQQVTLSCSPISGHRSVSWYQQTPGQGLQFLFEYFSETQRNKGNFPGRFSGRQFSNSRSEMNVSTLELGDSALYLCASSLHSGPTRELFFGEGSRLTVL.

The gene calls are TRBV4-3 and TRBJ2-1; 14 bases fit TRBD2. CDR1 and CDR2 from the germline V gene are LGHNA and YSLEER. With V trimmed by 0 bases and J by 9 bases, 10 bases remained unmatched. The CDR3 is 18 amino acids. CDR3 residues: CASSQDPGTSGRRSEQFF. DNA of the CDR3: TGCGCCAGCAGCCAAGATCCCGGGACTAGCGGGAGACGTAGTGAGCAGTTCTTC.

The chain recombines TRBV12-5 with TRBJ2-2, with D hard to call. Germline CDR1 and CDR2: LGHNT and FRNRAP. The CDR3 totals 16 residues. V was trimmed by 0 bases and J by 7 bases, leaving 15 bases between them. The CDR3 DNA is TGTGCTAGTGGTTTGGTACTGTCTAGAACATTCGGGGAGCTGTTTTTT. This codes for CASGLVLSRTFGELFF.

This clone was seen only once. CDR3: CSVEDLGGRSYEQYF. The CDR3 coding sequence is TGCAGCGTTGAAGATTTAGGAGGGCGCTCCTACGAGCAGTACTTC. The chain links TRBV29-1 to TRBJ2-7, with a possible D match to TRBD2 (6 bases). The CDR3 loop spans 15 amino acids. V lost 0 bases to trimming and J lost 0 bases, with 12 bases between them. Germline V CDR1 and CDR2: SQVTM, ANQGSEA.

The chain combines TRBV14 with TRBJ2-1; 10 bases are shared with TRBD2. The CDR3 covers 16 residues. Germline V gene data show CDR1 as SGHDN and CDR2 as FVKESK. V lost 1 base to trimming and J lost 4 bases; unmatched junction nucleotides: 4. CDR3 coding DNA: TGTGCCAGCAGCCAAGCCCCTAGCGGGGGTTACAATGAGCAGTTCTTC. This encodes CASSQAPSGGYNEQFF.

The CDR3 DNA follows: TGTGCCAGCAGCCAGGCGAACACTGAAGCTTTCTTT. Translating it yields CASSQANTEAFF. The rearrangement links TRBV4-2 to TRBJ1-1; D gene unclear. CDR3 size: 12 residues. The V end was cut by 3 bases, the J end by 1 base, with 3 bases between. In germline, CDR1 is LGHNA, CDR2 YNFKEQ.

The rearrangement links TRBV6-5 to TRBJ1-2; no clear D. From germline, CDR1 is MNHEY and CDR2 SVGAGI. The CDR3 covers 14 residues. Trimming took off 1 base at V and 6 bases at J, with 12 bases between the two ends. The CDR3 coding sequence is TGTGCCAGCAGTTACTGGGGTAGGGAGGATGGCTACACCTTC. As protein: CASSYWGREDGYTF.

The rearrangement joins TRBV6-5 to TRBJ1-6; D possibly corresponds to TRBD1 (5 bases). This CDR3 is built from 14 residues. V was cut by 6 bases and J by 6 bases, with 12 bases left in between. Per the germline V gene, CDR1 is MNHEY and CDR2 is SVGAGI. The CDR3 loop reads CASRWDGANSPLHF. In DNA form, the CDR3 reads TGTGCCAGCAGATGGGATGGGGCTAATTCACCCCTCCACTTT.

The chain combines TRBV18 with TRBJ1-4; D unresolved. The CDR3 spans 15 residues. V shed 2 bases and J shed 0 bases, with 7 bases lying between them. CDR1 is KGHSH, CDR2 LQKENI, per germline. The CDR3 loop is CASSPSGTTNEKLFF. CDR3 in DNA: TGTGCCAGCTCACCATCGGGTACAACTAATGAAAAACTGTTTTTT.

The chain couples TRBV13 to TRBJ1-4; no firm D call. The germline V gene has CDR1 PRHDT and CDR2 FYEKMQ (reference sequence). The CDR3 covers 15 residues. Trimming stripped 4 bases from V and 7 bases from J, with 16 bases between. The CDR3 bases are TGTGCCAGCAGCTCCCCGCGGATAGAGGGTGAAAAACTGTTTTTT. It specifies CASSSPRIEGEKLFF.

The chain carries TRBV4-1 and TRBJ2-7, with 9 bases fitting TRBD1. The germline V gene has CDR1 MGHRA and CDR2 YSYEKL. Trimming at V came to 2 bases and at J to 7 bases, leaving 12 bases not matched to a gene. This CDR3 has 16 residues. The CDR3 spells CASSQPRGQGLREQYF. The CDR3 nucleotides are TGCGCCAGCAGCCAACCACGGGGACAGGGATTGAGGGAGCAGTACTTC.

The table lists this clone with a count of one. The CDR3 sequence is CASSSGTSENNEQFF. The CDR3 bases are TGTGCCAGCAGCTCCGGGACTAGCGAGAACAATGAGCAGTTCTTC. V gene TRBV7-9 combines with J gene TRBJ2-1; 10 bases line up with TRBD2. This CDR3 has 15 amino acids. CDR1 and CDR2 (germline): SEHNR, FQNEAQ (reference sequence). V was pared by 4 bases and J by 5 bases, with 5 bases of the junction left unmatched.

V usage is TRBV20-1 and J usage is TRBJ1-5; weak D call: TRBD1 (5 bases). The CDR3 has 11 residues. Germline-derived CDR1 and CDR2 are DFQATT and SNEGSKA (reference sequence). V was clipped by 4 bases and J by 6 bases, with 7 bases between them. The CDR3 sequence: CSATRGQPQHF. The CDR3, as DNA: TGCAGTGCTACAAGGGGTCAGCCCCAGCATTTT.